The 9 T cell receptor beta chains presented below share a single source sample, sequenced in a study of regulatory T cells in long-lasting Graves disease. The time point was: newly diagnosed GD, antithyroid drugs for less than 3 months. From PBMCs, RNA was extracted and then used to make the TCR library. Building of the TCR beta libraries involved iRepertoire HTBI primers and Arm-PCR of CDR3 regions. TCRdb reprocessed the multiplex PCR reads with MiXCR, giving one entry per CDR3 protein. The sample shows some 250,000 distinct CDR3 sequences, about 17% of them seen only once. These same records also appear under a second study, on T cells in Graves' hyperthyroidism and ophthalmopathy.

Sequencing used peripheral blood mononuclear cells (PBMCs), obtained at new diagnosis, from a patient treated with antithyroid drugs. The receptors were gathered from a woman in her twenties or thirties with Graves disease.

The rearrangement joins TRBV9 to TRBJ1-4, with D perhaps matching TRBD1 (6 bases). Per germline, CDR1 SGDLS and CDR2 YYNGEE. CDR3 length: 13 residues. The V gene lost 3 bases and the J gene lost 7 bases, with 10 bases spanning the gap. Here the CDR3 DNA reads TGTGCCAGCAGCGCAACGGACAGTGAAAAACTGTTTTTT. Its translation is CASSATDSEKLFF.

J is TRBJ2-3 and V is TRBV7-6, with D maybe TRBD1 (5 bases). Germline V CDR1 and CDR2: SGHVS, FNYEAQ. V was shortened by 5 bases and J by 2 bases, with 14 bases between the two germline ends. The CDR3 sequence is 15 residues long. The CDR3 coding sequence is TGTGCCAGCAGCCGGGTACAGGTAATCACAGATACGCAGTATTTT. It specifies CASSRVQVITDTQYF.

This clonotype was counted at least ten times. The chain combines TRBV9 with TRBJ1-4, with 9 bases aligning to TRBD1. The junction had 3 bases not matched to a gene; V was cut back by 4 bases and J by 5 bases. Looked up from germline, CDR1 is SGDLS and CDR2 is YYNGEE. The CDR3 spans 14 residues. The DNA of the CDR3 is TGTGCCAGCAGCTCGGGACAGGGAAATGAAAAACTGTTTTTT. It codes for CASSSGQGNEKLFF. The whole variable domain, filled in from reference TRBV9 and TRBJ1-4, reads DSGVTQTPKHLITATGQRVTLRCSPRSGDLSVYWYQQSLDQGLQFLIQYYNGEERAKGNILERFSAQQFPDLHSELNLSSLELGDSALYFCASSSGQGNEKLFFGSGTQLSVL.

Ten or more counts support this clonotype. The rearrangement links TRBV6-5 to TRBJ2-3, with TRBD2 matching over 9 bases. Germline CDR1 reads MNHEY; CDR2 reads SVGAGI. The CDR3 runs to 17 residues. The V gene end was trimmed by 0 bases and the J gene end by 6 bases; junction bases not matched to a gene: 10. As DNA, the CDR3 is TGTGCCAGCAGTTACTCGTCCCCAGCGGGGGGTGGGGATACGCAGTATTTT. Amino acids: CASSYSSPAGGGDTQYF.

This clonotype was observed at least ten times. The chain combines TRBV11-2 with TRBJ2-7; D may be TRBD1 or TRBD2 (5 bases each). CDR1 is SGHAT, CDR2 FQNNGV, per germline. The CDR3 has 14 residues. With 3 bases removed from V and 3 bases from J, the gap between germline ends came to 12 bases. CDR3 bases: TGTGCCAGCAGCTTTGTTAGGGACGGCTACGAGCAGTACTTC. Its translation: CASSFVRDGYEQYF.

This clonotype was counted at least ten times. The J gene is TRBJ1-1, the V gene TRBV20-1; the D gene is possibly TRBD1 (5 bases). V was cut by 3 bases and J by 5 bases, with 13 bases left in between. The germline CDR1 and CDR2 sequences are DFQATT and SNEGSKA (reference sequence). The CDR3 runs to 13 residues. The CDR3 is CSASPGRGTEAFF. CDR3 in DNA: TGCAGTGCTAGCCCAGGGCGCGGGACTGAAGCTTTCTTT.

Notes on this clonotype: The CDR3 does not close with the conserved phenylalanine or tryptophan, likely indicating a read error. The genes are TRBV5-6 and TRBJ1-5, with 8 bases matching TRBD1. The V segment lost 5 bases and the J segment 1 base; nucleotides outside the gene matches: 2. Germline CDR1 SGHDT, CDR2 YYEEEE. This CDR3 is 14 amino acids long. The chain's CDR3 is CASSTGGSNQPQHS. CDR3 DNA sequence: TGTGCCAGCAGTACAGGGGGAAGCAATCAGCCCCAGCATTCT.

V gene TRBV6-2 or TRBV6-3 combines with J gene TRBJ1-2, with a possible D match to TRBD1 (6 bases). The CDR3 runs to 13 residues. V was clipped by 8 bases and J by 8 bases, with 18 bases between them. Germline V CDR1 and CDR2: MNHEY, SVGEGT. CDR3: CASGDTGKRGYTF. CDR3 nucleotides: TGTGCCAGCGGCGATACAGGGAAACGAGGCTACACCTTC.

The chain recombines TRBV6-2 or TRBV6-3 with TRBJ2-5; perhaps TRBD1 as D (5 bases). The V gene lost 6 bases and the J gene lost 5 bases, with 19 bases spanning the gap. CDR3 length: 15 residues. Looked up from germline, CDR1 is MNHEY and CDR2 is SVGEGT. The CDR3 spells CASSPGPGPHETQYF. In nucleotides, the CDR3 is TGTGCCAGCAGCCCCGGGCCAGGGCCCCACGAGACCCAGTACTTC.